This T cell receptor beta chain was recovered during a study of T cell responses to AZD1222 COVID-19 vaccine. The method was immunoSEQ multiplex PCR; TCRdb's version includes in-frame clones alone and lacks a portion of them. Among about 150,000 clones listed, 92% were seen once. The sequence was collected from an adult in good health. Specimen: peripheral blood, collected on day 0 of AZD1222 vaccination.

CDR3 loop: CACSGTAYGYTF. CDR3 nucleotides: TGTGCCTGTAGCGGGACGGCCTATGGCTACACCTTC. J is TRBJ1-2 and V is TRBV30; a weak D match, TRBD1 (5 bases). Germline CDR1 GTSNPN, CDR2 SVGIG (reference sequence). V dropped 6 bases and J dropped 4 bases, with 12 bases sitting between them. The CDR3 covers 12 residues.